The 12 T cell receptor beta chains below all came from one sample that was sequenced in a study of T-cell reconstitution after alpha-beta-depleted transplantation in children. Library preparation (for TCRbeta) was performed with unique molecular identifiers. MiXCR, applied by TCRdb to the PCR reads, yields one record per CDR3 protein. The sample holds 150,000 to 200,000 distinct CDR3 sequences, roughly 6.3% seen once. Sequencing used PBMCs, obtained before TCRalphabeta/CD19-depleted stem cell transplant. The receptor set was obtained from a girl under three years old with combined immunodeficiency, due to receive a stem cell transplant.

This clonotype was counted many times. The CDR3: CSASGKLAGGVNEQFF. In DNA form, the CDR3 reads TGCAGCGCCAGCGGCAAACTAGCGGGGGGAGTCAATGAGCAGTTCTTC. The gene calls are TRBV29-1 and TRBJ2-1; TRBD2 matches 12 bases. This CDR3 is built from 16 residues. Germline lookup yields CDR1 SQVTM and CDR2 ANQGSEA. Trimming cost V 7 bases and J 6 bases; bases outside gene matches: 13.

The chain recombines TRBV6-2 or TRBV6-3 with TRBJ2-1; tentatively, D is TRBD1 (6 bases). Germline CDR1 is MNHEY and CDR2 is SVGEGT. CDR3 length: 16 residues. Deletions cut 2 bases from V and 5 bases from J, with 16 bases between. The CDR3 bases are TGTGCCAGCAGTTACGATGGGACAATCGAGAACAATGAGCAGTTCTTC. This encodes CASSYDGTIENNEQFF.

The table lists this clonotype with many counts. The CDR3 spells CASSLTSGGARTYNEQFF. CDR3 DNA sequence: TGCGCCAGCAGCCTGACTAGCGGGGGGGCCAGGACCTACAATGAGCAGTTCTTC. The chain is built from TRBV5-1 and TRBJ2-1; 14 nucleotides agree with TRBD2. V lost 4 bases, J lost 2 bases, and 8 bases stayed unmatched. The germline V gene has CDR1 SGHRS and CDR2 YFSETQ. The CDR3 is made up of 18 amino acids.

Many counts were recorded for this clonotype. The J gene is TRBJ1-1, the V gene TRBV6-1, with D unresolved. Trimming shortened V by 7 bases and J by 1 base, and 13 bases separated the two germline ends. This CDR3 comprises 14 residues. Germline V gene data show CDR1 as MNHNS and CDR2 as SASEGT. The CDR3 DNA reads TGTGCCAGCATTCCCGCTCTCTCGAACACTGAAGCTTTCTTT. Its translation: CASIPALSNTEAFF.

This clonotype was seen many times. V usage is TRBV5-1 and J usage is TRBJ2-7; D remains ambiguous. The germline V and J ends were trimmed by 7 bases and 4 bases, with 18 bases remaining between them. Looked up from germline, CDR1 is SGHRS and CDR2 is YFSETQ. The CDR3 has 14 residues. As DNA, the CDR3 is TGCGCCAGCGGGCTGGGCTCAAATCCGTACGAGCAGTACTTC. It specifies CASGLGSNPYEQYF.

At least ten counts were recorded for this clonotype. This chain connects TRBV12-3 or TRBV12-4 to TRBJ2-3; TRBD1 or TRBD2 may be the D gene (6 bases each). Trimming took off 3 bases at V and 3 bases at J, with 13 bases between the two ends. The CDR3 spans 15 residues. Written as DNA, the CDR3 is TGTGCCAGCAGTTTTTTCGGGGGCGAAACAGATACGCAGTATTTT. Protein product: CASSFFGGETDTQYF.

This clonotype was picked up many times. The chain uses TRBV20-1 and TRBJ1-2; D possibly corresponds to TRBD1 (6 bases). The CDR3 has 15 residues. Deletions cut 8 bases from V and 4 bases from J, with 23 bases between. Germline lookup yields CDR1 DFQATT and CDR2 SNEGSKA (reference sequence). As DNA, the CDR3 is TGCAGTCAGATTAGGACAGCAAATCGTGCCTATGGCTACACCTTC. As protein: CSQIRTANRAYGYTF.

This clonotype was seen ten or more times. The chain couples TRBV28 to TRBJ1-1, with D possibly being TRBD1 (6 bases). The CDR3 loop spans 17 amino acids. Germline V CDR1 and CDR2: MDHEN, SYDVKM. Trimming removed 5 bases from V and 4 bases from J, with 23 bases in between. CDR3 in DNA: TGTGCCAGCAGTAAGCCCACAGGGTACGGTTGGGGCACTGAAGCTTTCTTT. The encoded protein is CASSKPTGYGWGTEAFF.

V usage is TRBV12-3 or TRBV12-4 and J usage is TRBJ2-1; 14 nucleotides line up with TRBD2. V lost 7 bases, J lost 9 bases, and 11 bases stayed unmatched. The length of the CDR3 is 16 residues. The CDR3 coding sequence is TGTGCCAGCACTCGACCGGGACTAGCGGGAGTCGGTGAGCAGTTCTTC. Protein: CASTRPGLAGVGEQFF.

This clonotype appeared many times. The rearrangement uses TRBV20-1 and TRBJ2-1; D gene ambiguous. Germline V gives CDR1 DFQATT, CDR2 SNEGSKA (reference sequence). The CDR3 runs to 16 residues. V lost 1 base and J 1 base, leaving 14 bases between the germline ends. The CDR3 here is CSARVARLSSYNEQFF. CDR3 nucleotides: TGCAGTGCTAGAGTTGCCCGCCTCTCATCCTACAATGAGCAGTTCTTC.

Ten or more counts support this clonotype. The genes are TRBV12-3 or TRBV12-4 and TRBJ2-1, with 8 nucleotides matching TRBD1. V shed 9 bases and J 8 bases; nucleotides not matched to a gene: 9. The CDR3 totals 13 residues. The CDR3 region has the DNA TGTGCCAGTTTCGCAGGGGGCATGTATGAGCAGTTCTTC. This sequence encodes CASFAGGMYEQFF.

This clonotype was seen many times. CDR3 protein: CSVVRVGEQFF. The CDR3, as DNA: TGCAGCGTTGTTCGTGTAGGTGAGCAGTTCTTC. This chain connects TRBV29-1 to TRBJ2-1, with unresolved D. The V gene lost 4 bases and the J gene lost 9 bases, with 10 bases spanning the gap. CDR1 is SQVTM and CDR2 is ANQGSEA in the germline V gene. CDR3 length: 11 amino acids.